The entry below gives a single TCR beta chain sequence along with its context. The target of this receptor is not known. The record has no base qualities; no much larger clone is one base away. The source of the sample is a study of blood T cell repertoires in COVID-19 (dated by TCRdb to the early 2020s). With respect to the entire study: Samples covering the acute and convalescent phases of COVID-19 were provided by collaborators in the United States, Italy and Spain. The material from the prospective study consisted of cDNA or gDNA derived from T cells, B-cell-depleted T cells, or PBMCs. Nearly every sample came with metadata listing a de-identified subject ID, COVID-19 status, age in years and sex. Where available, HLA class I and class II types were obtained from metadata supplied by the sample provider rather than from assay-based typing. The repertoires were made available in a free public database intended to serve as a resource for research on the immune response to SARS-CoV-2. Samples were obtained from the ongoing ImmuneRACE study (first 160 participants) and from over a thousand subjects provided by 6 global collaborators. The dataset comprised deeply sampled blood TCRbeta repertoires from subjects exposed to, actively infected with, or recovered from COVID-19.

Whole blood was collected in K2EDTA tubes by collaborating institutions according to the institutions' own protocols. For TCRbeta analysis, collaborator samples were shipped as frozen whole blood, as isolated PBMCs, or as DNA extracted from either sample type. The immunoSEQ Assay, a bias-controlled multiplex PCR, was used to amplify TCRbeta CDR3 regions from genomic DNA. As for the original processing: The number of nucleated cells in each sample was estimated from the amplification of reference gene primers within the assay. Sequence reads were collapsed and filtered to measure the absolute abundance of every unique TCRbeta CDR3 rearrangement. For each sample, productive Simpson clonality was calculated as the square root of Simpson's diversity index over productive rearrangements. What TCRdb holds here is the immuneACCESS table cut down to in-frame rearrangements. Part of the clones is not present; checked against another copy, under half of the missing clones reflect an unresolved V gene, and the others are unexplained. The V and J calls and clone size come from that table; D and trimming were worked out from the DNA. The sample includes 20,000 to 30,000 clones, with roughly 88% observed a single time. Of the sample, about a quarter falls within the top ten clones.

From cysteine to phenylalanine, the CDR3 is 14 amino acids long. CDR3 DNA is the only sequence kept; it has 42 bases, read in frame from the first base. CDR1 SGHDT and CDR2 YYEEEE were looked up in the germline V gene. V loses 4 bases, J loses 2 bases, and the germline ends lie 12 bases apart. General findings and caveats noted by the study authors: Clinical and demographic metadata were provided uncurated, with the amount varying by source and participant.

This TCR derives from a human donor with active COVID-19. The donor label of this sample is uncertain. The V gene is TRBV5-6 and the J gene is TRBJ1-2; a tentative D call is TRBD1 (6 bases match). Specimen: peripheral blood. DNA sequence: TGTGCCAGCAGCCCAGGAACAGGGAACTATGGCTACACCTTC. Its product reads: CASSPGTGNYGYTF.